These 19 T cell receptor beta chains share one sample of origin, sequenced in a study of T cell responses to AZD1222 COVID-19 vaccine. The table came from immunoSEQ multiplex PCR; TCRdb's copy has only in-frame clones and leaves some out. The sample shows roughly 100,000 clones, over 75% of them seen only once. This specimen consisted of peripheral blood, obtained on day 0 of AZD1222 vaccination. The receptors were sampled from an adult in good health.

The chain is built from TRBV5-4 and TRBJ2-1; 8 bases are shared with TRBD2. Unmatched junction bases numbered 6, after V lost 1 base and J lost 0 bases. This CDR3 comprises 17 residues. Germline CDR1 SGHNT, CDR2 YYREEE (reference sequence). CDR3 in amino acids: CASSLSAGGLSYNEQFF. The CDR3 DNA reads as TGTGCCAGCAGCTTGTCTGCGGGGGGCCTCTCCTACAATGAGCAGTTCTTC.

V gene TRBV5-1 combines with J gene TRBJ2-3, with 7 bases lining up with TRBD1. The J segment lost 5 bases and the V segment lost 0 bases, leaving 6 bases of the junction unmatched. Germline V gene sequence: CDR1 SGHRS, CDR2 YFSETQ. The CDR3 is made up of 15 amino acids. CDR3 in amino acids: CASSLGGGVEDTQYF. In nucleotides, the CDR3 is TGCGCCAGCAGCTTGGGAGGGGGCGTTGAAGATACGCAGTATTTT.

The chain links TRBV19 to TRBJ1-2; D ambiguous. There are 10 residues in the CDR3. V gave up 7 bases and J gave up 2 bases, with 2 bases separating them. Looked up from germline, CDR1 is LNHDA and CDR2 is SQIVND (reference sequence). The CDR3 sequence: CASKNYGYTF. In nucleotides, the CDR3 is TGTGCCAGTAAGAACTATGGCTACACCTTC.

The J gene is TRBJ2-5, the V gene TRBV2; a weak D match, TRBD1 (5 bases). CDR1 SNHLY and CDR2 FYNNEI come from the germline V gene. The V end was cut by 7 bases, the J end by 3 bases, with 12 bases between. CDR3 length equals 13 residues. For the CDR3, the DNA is TGTGCCAGCAATGGGGCCTTTAAAGAGACCCAGTACTTC. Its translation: CASNGAFKETQYF.

CDR3 region: CASSPLTTDTQYF. The CDR3, as DNA: TGCGCCAGCAGCCCCCTCACCACAGATACGCAGTATTTT. The rearrangement links TRBV5-1 to TRBJ2-3; D is unresolved. The CDR3 is made up of 13 amino acids. Trimming took 4 bases from V and 2 from J, leaving 8 bases between them. The germline gives CDR1 SGHRS, CDR2 YFSETQ.

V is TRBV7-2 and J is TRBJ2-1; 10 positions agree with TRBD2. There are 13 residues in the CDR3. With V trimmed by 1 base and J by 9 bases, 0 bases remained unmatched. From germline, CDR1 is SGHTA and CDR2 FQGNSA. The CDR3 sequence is CASSLGLAGEQFF. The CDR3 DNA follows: TGTGCCAGCAGCTTAGGACTAGCGGGTGAGCAGTTCTTC.

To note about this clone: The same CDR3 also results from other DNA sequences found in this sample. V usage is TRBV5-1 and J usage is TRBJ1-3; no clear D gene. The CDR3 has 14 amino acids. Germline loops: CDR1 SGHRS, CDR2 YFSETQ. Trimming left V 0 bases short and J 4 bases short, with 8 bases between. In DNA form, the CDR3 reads TGCGCCAGCAGCTTGGACAGAGCCGGAAACACCATATATTTT. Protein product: CASSLDRAGNTIYF.

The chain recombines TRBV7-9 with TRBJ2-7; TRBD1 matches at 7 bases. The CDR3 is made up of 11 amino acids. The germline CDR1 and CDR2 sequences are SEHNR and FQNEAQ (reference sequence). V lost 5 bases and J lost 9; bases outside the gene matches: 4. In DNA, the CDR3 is TGTGCCAGCAGCGAAGGGACAGCGCAGTACTTC. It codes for CASSEGTAQYF.

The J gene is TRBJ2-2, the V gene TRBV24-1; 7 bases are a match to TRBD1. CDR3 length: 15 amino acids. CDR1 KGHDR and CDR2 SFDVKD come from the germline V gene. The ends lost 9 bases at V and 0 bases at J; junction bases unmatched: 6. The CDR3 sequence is CATGDSATNTGELFF. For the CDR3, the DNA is TGTGCCACCGGGGACAGTGCTACGAACACCGGGGAGCTGTTTTTT.

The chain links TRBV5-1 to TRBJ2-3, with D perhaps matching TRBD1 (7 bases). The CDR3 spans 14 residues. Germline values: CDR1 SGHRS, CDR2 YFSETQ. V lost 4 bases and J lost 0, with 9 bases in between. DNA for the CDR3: TGCGCCAGCAGCCAGGGGGGCAGCACAGATACGCAGTATTTT. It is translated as CASSQGGSTDTQYF.

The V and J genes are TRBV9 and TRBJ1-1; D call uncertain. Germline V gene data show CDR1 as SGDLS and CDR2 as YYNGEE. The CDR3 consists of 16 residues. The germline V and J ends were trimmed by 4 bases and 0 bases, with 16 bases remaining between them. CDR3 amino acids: CASSPPRGIMNTEAFF. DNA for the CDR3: TGTGCCAGCAGCCCCCCTCGGGGTATCATGAACACTGAAGCTTTCTTT.

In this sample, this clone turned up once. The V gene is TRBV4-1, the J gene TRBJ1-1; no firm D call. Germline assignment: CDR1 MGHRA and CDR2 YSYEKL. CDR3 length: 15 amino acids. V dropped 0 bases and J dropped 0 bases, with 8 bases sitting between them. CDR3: CASSQEQALNTEAFF. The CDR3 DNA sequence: TGCGCCAGCAGCCAAGAGCAGGCCCTGAACACTGAAGCTTTCTTT.

The CDR3, as DNA: TGTGCCAGCAGCTTAGCGGGGAACACCGGGGAGCTGTTTTTT. Its translation: CASSLAGNTGELFF. V and J are TRBV7-2 and TRBJ2-2; the D is unclear. There are 14 residues in the CDR3. V was shortened by 0 bases and J by 1 base, with 3 bases between the two germline ends. Germline V CDR1 and CDR2: SGHTA, FQGNSA.

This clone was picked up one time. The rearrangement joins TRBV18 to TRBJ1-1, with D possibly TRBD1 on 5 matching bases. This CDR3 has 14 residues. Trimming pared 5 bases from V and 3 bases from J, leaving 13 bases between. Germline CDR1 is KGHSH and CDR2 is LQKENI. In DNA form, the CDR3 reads TGTGCCAGCTCATCACAGGATTTTGACACTGAAGCTTTCTTT. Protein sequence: CASSSQDFDTEAFF.

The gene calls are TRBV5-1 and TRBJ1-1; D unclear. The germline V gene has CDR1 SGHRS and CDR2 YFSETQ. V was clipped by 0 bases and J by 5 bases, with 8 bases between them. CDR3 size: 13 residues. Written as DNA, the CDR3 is TGCGCCAGCAGCTTGGGAGGGCGGACTGAAGCTTTCTTT. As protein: CASSLGGRTEAFF.

CDR3 in DNA: TGCGCCAGCAGCTTCCGTAGCGGGGAGAGCACAGATACGCAGTATTTT. This encodes CASSFRSGESTDTQYF. The chain has TRBV5-1 and TRBJ2-3; TRBD2 matches at 8 bases. Germline V CDR1 and CDR2: SGHRS, YFSETQ. The CDR3 sequence is 16 residues long. After removal of 2 bases from V and 0 bases from J, the junction contained 5 bases not matched to a gene.

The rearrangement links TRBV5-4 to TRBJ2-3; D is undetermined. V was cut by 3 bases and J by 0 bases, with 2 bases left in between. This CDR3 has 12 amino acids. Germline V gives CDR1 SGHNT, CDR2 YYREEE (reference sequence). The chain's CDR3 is CASSSSTDTQYF. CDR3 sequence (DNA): TGTGCCAGCAGCTCTAGCACAGATACGCAGTATTTT.

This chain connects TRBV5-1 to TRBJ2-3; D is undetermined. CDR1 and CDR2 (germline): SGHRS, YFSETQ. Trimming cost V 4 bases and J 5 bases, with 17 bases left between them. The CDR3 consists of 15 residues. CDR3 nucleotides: TGCGCCAGCAGCGCTCGGAACGGGTTTGGAGATACGCAGTATTTT. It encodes CASSARNGFGDTQYF.

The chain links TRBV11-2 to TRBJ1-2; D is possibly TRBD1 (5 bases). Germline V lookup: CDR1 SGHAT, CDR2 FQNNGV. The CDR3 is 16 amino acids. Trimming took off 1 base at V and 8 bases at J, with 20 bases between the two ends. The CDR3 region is CASSLARRERAKGYTF. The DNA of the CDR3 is TGTGCCAGCAGCTTAGCTCGCAGGGAAAGGGCAAAAGGCTACACCTTC.